This T cell receptor beta chain was recorded in a study of T cells in Graves' hyperthyroidism and ophthalmopathy. TCR beta CDR3 regions were amplified from RNA. The study used the HTBI primer set for a first-round RT-PCR of the TCR CDR3. Each CDR3 protein is one row after TCRdb ran MiXCR on the multiplex PCR reads. The sample consists of roughly 710,000 distinct CDR3 sequences, about 35% of them appearing once. There are many counts of this clonotype. These patients, aged 18 to 65, had recently diagnosed hyperthyroidism lasting under 2 months. CDR1 is MNHEY, CDR2 SVGAGI, per germline. The V gene lost 3 bases and the J gene lost 8 bases, with 5 bases spanning the gap. The CDR3 runs 11 residues.

Specimen: blood. The receptor comes from a woman aged 35 to 49 with Graves' hyperthyroidism. The gene calls are TRBV6-5 and TRBJ1-3; D gene unclear. CDR3 loop: CASSYGYTIYF. CDR3 coding DNA: TGTGCCAGCAGTTATGGGTACACCATATATTTT.